A single TCR beta chain is shown here with its context. These data are taken from a study of blood T cell repertoires in COVID-19. Seattle patients were enrolled while actively infected and followed longitudinally. Deletions cut 4 bases from V and 2 bases from J, with 12 bases between. Germline V gives CDR1 SGHNT, CDR2 YYREEE (reference sequence). The CDR3 extends over 14 amino acids. Original processing methods: Estimates of nucleated cell counts were drawn from the amplification of reference gene primers. TCRdb's copy holds only in-frame clones and misses some; the assay was immunoSEQ multiplex PCR. The V and J calls and clone size are taken from that table; D and trimming were inferred from the DNA. The sample shows under 450,000 clones, about nine tenths of them seen only once.

The origin of this receptor is a woman aged 45-60 years with COVID-19, enrolled during active disease. Sequenced sample: peripheral blood. V is TRBV5-4 and J is TRBJ1-1, with no clear D. CDR3 region: CASSPVAANTEAFF. CDR3 nucleotides: TGTGCCAGCAGCCCGGTGGCGGCAAACACTGAAGCTTTCTTT.